This T cell receptor beta chain stems from a study of T cell clonality in common variable immunodeficiency (dated by TCRdb to between 2014 and 2017). Results the study describes overall, beyond this receptor: Patient heterogeneity within the CVID cohort put limits on correlating repertoire features with clinical complications. Although equal DNA input was used, an average of about 83,000 unique sequences per sample was obtained for controls, compared with approximately 30,000 for CVID samples. Healthy controls shared more TCRbeta clones with each other than CVID subjects shared among themselves (p < 0.0001). Compared with healthy controls, CVID subjects showed increased TCRbeta clonality (t-test p = 0.018), a feature most characteristic of about a third of subjects. Reportedly, TCRbeta sequences from CVID had fewer deletions and N-nucleotide insertions, and highly modified clones with 13 or more V deletions were absent from CVID. It was noted by the authors that sequencing of the repertoires of T cell subpopulations would be needed to clarify the cause of the increased clonality in CVID.

Both CVID patients and healthy controls were predominantly of Caucasian heritage. From each donor, roughly 4.5 to 9 ml of heparinized peripheral whole blood was collected. TCRbeta CDR3 repertoires were sequenced from genomic DNA of adults with common variable immune deficiency (CVID) and healthy adult controls. A total of around 22 healthy adult volunteers (about twelve female and approximately 10 male; age range about 20 to 70 years, mean age about 32) were included in the control group. Diluted blood was subjected to density centrifugation over Hypaque 1077 or Ficoll-Paque for isolation of peripheral blood mononuclear cells. Genomic DNA was obtained from unsorted mononuclear cells through either Qiagen column purification or a centrifugation-based method. Many counts were recorded for this clone. Its antigen target is currently unknown. The read is 3 residues too short to cover the CDR3 end, so that end is filled in from the germline J gene.

For sequencing input, CVID and control samples contributed equivalent amounts of genomic DNA. For every sample, a 60 bp segment covering the rearranged TCRbeta CDR3 region was amplified and then sequenced. The immunoSEQ assay, a bias-corrected multiplex PCR combined with high-throughput sequencing, was used to amplify TCRbeta. Processing in the source paper ran as follows. Each unique nucleotide sequence was treated as a clone and annotated with V, D and J genes, copy number and frequency. Sequences were labeled productive if in frame, and non-productive if out of frame or containing stop codons. Clonality was calculated from Shannon's entropy as previously described. The predicted amino acid sequences of productive clones were used to derive the mean CDR3 Kyte-Doolittle hydropathy. Scaled V gene usage was hierarchically clustered using Manhattan distance and complete linkage with the R hclust function. Clone sharing by CDR3 amino acid sequence was assessed by resampling 12 repertoires per group over 100 rounds. The repertoires were screened for some 70 published EBV-specific TCRbeta sequences and roughly 240 published CMV-specific TCRbeta sequences. A couple of CVID samples yielding fewer than 10,000 sequences were excluded from analysis, leaving over 35 CVID repertoires. TCRdb limited this immuneACCESS table to in-frame rearrangements with V and J called. A share of clones is missing; checked studies link under half to unresolved V genes, and the rest is unexplained. The V and J calls and the clone size are those of that table, but D and trimming were determined from the DNA. The sample counts 52,000 or so clones, each observed more than once. About 0.9% of the sample is held by the ten biggest clonotypes.

V sheds 6 bases and J sheds 6 bases, leaving 17 bases between their ends. According to the germline V gene, CDR1 reads MNHEY and CDR2 reads SVGEGT. The CDR3 holds 14 amino acids from the cysteine to the phenylalanine. Sequencing covers 33 bases of the CDR3, shown here with the frame starting at base 1. The sample taken for sequencing was peripheral blood mononuclear cells. The V and J genes are TRBV6-2 or TRBV6-3 and TRBJ1-1, with the D gene call left open. This receptor was taken from a person aged 18-70 years in good health. The covered CDR3 bases are TGTGCCAGCAGACAAGGCGGAAGTAAGGCTGAA. Its protein reads: CASRQGGSKAE. The CDR3, in full, reads CASRQGGSKAEAFF.